The source of this T cell receptor (beta chain) is a study of T-cell reconstitution after alpha-beta-depleted transplantation in children. General study findings and limits: Certain patients had high TCRbeta diversity at day 60, and it came from recipient T cells and thymic progenitors that survived. By one year post-transplant, T-cell counts and diversity largely arose from T cells that were newly produced.

Trimming pared 4 bases from V and 1 base from J, leaving 8 bases between. CDR1 ENHRY and CDR2 SYGVKD come from the germline V gene. This CDR3 spans 14 amino acids. This clonotype was picked up a small number of times. Antigen unknown. Unique molecular identifiers were incorporated during preparation of the TCRbeta library. MiXCR, run by TCRdb on the PCR reads, gives a single entry per CDR3 protein. The table lists roughly 310,000 distinct CDR3 sequences, about a quarter of them singletons. The sequences come from PBMCs, mostly from graft donor cells, collected 180 days after TCRalphabeta/CD19-depleted stem cell transplant. The rearrangement uses TRBV10-3 and TRBJ1-5; D perhaps matches TRBD1 (5 bases). The receptor was isolated from a male patient younger than 18 who had a stem cell transplant for acute lymphoblastic leukemia, so the T cells may come from the graft donor. In DNA, the CDR3 is TGTGCCATCAGTGGTACAGGAAGCAATCAGCCCCAGCATTTT. This codes for CAISGTGSNQPQHF.